A single sample is the source of the 24 T cell receptor beta chains below, sequenced in a study of post-analysis software for immune sequencing data. General observations from the study: Patients used about five TRBV segments, including TRBV5-6, TRBV5-1 and TRBV20-1, more often than controls.

What these receptors recognize is not known. Unique molecular identifiers had been added to the TCR beta cDNA libraries. Each CDR3 protein is one row after TCRdb ran MiXCR on the PCR reads. The table has approximately 690,000 distinct CDR3 sequences, around 64% seen once. The source material was blood. The receptors shown here come from a girl aged 2 to 9 with multiple sclerosis.

This chain uses TRBV12-3 or TRBV12-4 with TRBJ1-1; D remains unclear. There are 11 residues in the CDR3. V lost 3 bases and J lost 6, with 5 bases in between. CDR3 in amino acids: CASSFGPEAFF. CDR3 nucleotide sequence: TGTGCCAGCAGTTTCGGTCCTGAAGCTTTCTTT.

This rearrangement joins TRBV12-3 or TRBV12-4 to TRBJ2-1, with D maybe TRBD2 (6 bases). Trimming took 1 base from V and 12 from J, leaving 10 bases between them. There are 12 residues in the CDR3. The CDR3 sequence is CASSLGGDPQFF. CDR3 DNA sequence: TGTGCCAGCAGTTTAGGGGGGGACCCGCAGTTCTTC.

This clonotype was observed a few times. V gene TRBV7-2 combines with J gene TRBJ2-7; TRBD2 agrees at 8 bases. This CDR3 has 14 residues. The trim removed 5 bases at V and 4 bases at J, leaving 7 bases unmatched. Germline-derived CDR1 and CDR2 are SGHTA and FQGNSA. CDR3 in DNA: TGTGCCAGCAGCCAAAGACTAGCGCCTTACGAGCAGTACTTC. Translation gives CASSQRLAPYEQYF. Supplemented by reference TRBV7-2 and TRBJ2-7, the full variable domain reads GAGVSQSPSNKVTEKGKDVELRCDPISGHTALYWYRQSLGQGLEFLIYFQGNSAPDKSGLPSDRFSAERTGGSVSTLTIQRTQQEDSAVYLCASSQRLAPYEQYFGPGTRLTVT.

This clonotype came up a few times. V usage is TRBV6-6 and J usage is TRBJ2-4, with D possibly matching TRBD1 (6 bases). Germline-derived CDR1 and CDR2 are MNHNY and SVGAGI (reference sequence). The length of the CDR3 is 16 residues. Trimming shortened V by 4 bases and J by 1 base, and 14 bases separated the two germline ends. The CDR3 DNA reads TGTGCCAGCAGTTCCCACAGGGAGACGGCCAAAAACATTCAGTACTTC. It encodes CASSSHRETAKNIQYF.

This clonotype was seen a handful of times. The chain uses TRBV12-3 or TRBV12-4 and TRBJ1-2; D unclear. This CDR3 contains 11 residues. With 7 bases removed from V and 0 bases from J, the gap between germline ends came to 3 bases. CDR3 nucleotide sequence: TGTGCCAGCATGGCTAACTATGGCTACACCTTC. Residues: CASMANYGYTF.

This clonotype was observed a single time. The chain couples TRBV5-1 to TRBJ2-7; no clear D gene. The CDR3 spans 15 residues. Germline V gene lookup returns CDR1 SGHRS and CDR2 YFSETQ. The V and J ends lost 1 base and 5 bases respectively, with 16 bases between them. The CDR3 protein is CASSLTPGSGHEQYF. CDR3 bases: TGCGCCAGCAGCTTGACGCCGGGCAGTGGCCACGAGCAGTACTTC.

The rearrangement joins TRBV20-1 to TRBJ2-3, with D hard to call. CDR3 length equals 15 residues. With 0 bases removed from V and 7 bases from J, the gap between germline ends came to 17 bases. Per the germline V gene, CDR1 is DFQATT and CDR2 is SNEGSKA (reference sequence). CDR3 sequence reads: CSAREELSHPNTQYF. The DNA of the CDR3 is TGCAGTGCTAGAGAAGAGTTGAGCCACCCAAATACGCAGTATTTT.

Remarks on this clonotype: A junction end diverges from the germline sequence, so it may reflect a read error. This chain connects TRBV12-3 or TRBV12-4 to TRBJ2-3; perhaps D is TRBD1 or TRBD2 (6 bases each). The CDR3 length is 15 residues. The CDR3 spells CASSSDRTSTDAQYF. DNA for the CDR3: TGTGCCAGCAGTTCGGACAGAACTAGCACAGATGCGCAGTATTTT.

With regard to this clonotype: Mismatch with germline at one junction end may stem from a read error. The genes are TRBV7-2 and TRBJ2-5; 8 bases are a match to TRBD2. Germline V gene lookup returns CDR1 SGHTA and CDR2 FQGNSA. CDR3 size: 15 residues. In DNA, the CDR3 is TGTGCCGGCAGCTTATCCGGGGGGGCCGCAGAGACCCAGTACTTC. Protein sequence: CAGSLSGGAAETQYF.

The chain has TRBV14 and TRBJ2-5; TRBD2 matches 8 bases. The germline gives CDR1 SGHDN, CDR2 FVKESK. CDR3 length equals 14 residues. V lost 0 bases, J lost 7 bases, and 4 bases stayed unmatched. CDR3 coding DNA: TGTGCCAGCAGCCAAGAGCGGGGGGATGTGACCCAGTACTTC. Translation gives CASSQERGDVTQYF.

The chain carries TRBV6-5 and TRBJ2-1; possibly TRBD1 for D (6 bases). This CDR3 is 16 amino acids long. Trimming took 0 bases from V and 0 from J, leaving 9 bases between them. Germline V gene data show CDR1 as MNHEY and CDR2 as SVGAGI. CDR3 amino acids: CASSYSGQSSYNEQFF. CDR3 nucleotides: TGTGCCAGCAGTTACTCAGGACAGAGCTCCTACAATGAGCAGTTCTTC.

This CDR3 reads CASSLGGEGQGGYTF. The CDR3 bases are TGTGCCAGCAGCTTAGGAGGAGAGGGACAGGGGGGCTACACCTTC. The chain joins TRBV7-8 to TRBJ1-2, with TRBD1 identical over 10 bases. The germline gives CDR1 SGHVS, CDR2 FQNEAQ. J was trimmed by 8 bases and V by 1 base; bases with no gene match: 7. The CDR3 sequence is 15 residues long.

The chain employs TRBV6-5 and TRBJ1-4; no clear D. Germline loops: CDR1 MNHEY, CDR2 SVGAGI. This CDR3 has 19 amino acids. V gave up 0 bases and J gave up 7 bases, with 24 bases separating them. CDR3 in amino acids: CASSYSIVSLGPDGEKLFF. The CDR3 coding sequence is TGTGCCAGCAGTTACTCGATAGTTTCGCTAGGACCTGACGGTGAAAAACTGTTTTTT.

The V call is TRBV25-1, the J call TRBJ2-2; D might be TRBD1 (5 bases). The CDR3 consists of 15 residues. Germline CDR1 reads MGHDK; CDR2 reads SYGVNS. V was pared by 1 base and J by 3 bases, with 9 bases between. The CDR3, as DNA: TGTGCCAGCAGTGAATCAGGGCATCACACCGGGGAGCTGTTTTTT. Protein: CASSESGHHTGELFF.

The gene calls are TRBV25-1 and TRBJ2-1; D is tentatively TRBD1 or TRBD2 (7 bases each). Germline CDR1 MGHDK, CDR2 SYGVNS. This CDR3 comprises 16 residues. Trimming took off 9 bases at V and 0 bases at J, with 18 bases between the two ends. This CDR3 reads CASIAGEGASYNEQFF. The DNA for the CDR3 is TGTGCCAGTATAGCTGGGGAGGGGGCCTCCTACAATGAGCAGTTCTTC.

This clonotype was recorded once. The chain links TRBV6-4 to TRBJ2-7; 9 bases map to TRBD1. CDR3 length equals 14 residues. Germline V gene sequence: CDR1 MRHNA, CDR2 SNTAGT. J lost 2 bases, V lost 6 bases, and 5 bases had no gene match. The chain's CDR3 is CASREGTGPYEQYF. The CDR3 DNA follows: TGTGCCAGCAGGGAAGGGACAGGGCCCTACGAGCAGTACTTC.

This sequence joins TRBV5-5 and TRBJ2-1; no definite D call. Per the germline V gene, CDR1 is SGHKS and CDR2 is YYEKEE (reference sequence). The CDR3 is 12 amino acids. Trimming pared 2 bases from V and 8 bases from J, leaving 8 bases between. CDR3 residues: CASSFRVHEQFF. The CDR3 DNA is TGTGCCAGCAGCTTTAGGGTACATGAGCAGTTCTTC.

The chain joins TRBV5-1 to TRBJ2-1; possible D gene TRBD1, 5 bases. The CDR3 totals 14 residues. With 4 bases removed from V and 4 bases from J, the gap between germline ends came to 12 bases. CDR1 and CDR2 (germline): SGHRS, YFSETQ. The CDR3 protein is CASSDPQEYNEQFF. Written as DNA, the CDR3 is TGCGCCAGCAGCGACCCACAGGAGTACAATGAGCAGTTCTTC.

A few counts support this clonotype. The chain is built from TRBV5-1 and TRBJ2-1; 7 nucleotides line up with TRBD1. This CDR3 has 15 amino acids. CDR1 and CDR2 (germline): SGHRS, YFSETQ. Trimming at V came to 0 bases and at J to 5 bases, leaving 5 bases not matched to a gene. In nucleotides, the CDR3 is TGCGCCAGCAGCTTGGAGGGACAGCCGAACAATGAGCAGTTCTTC. It encodes CASSLEGQPNNEQFF. Full variable domain (remainder filled in from reference TRBV5-1 and TRBJ2-1): KAGVTQTPRYLIKTRGQQVTLSCSPISGHRSVSWYQQTPGQGLQFLFEYFSETQRNKGNFPGRFSGRQFSNSRSEMNVSTLELGDSALYLCASSLEGQPNNEQFFGPGTRLTVL.

The chain has TRBV6-5 and TRBJ2-1; TRBD2 agrees at 7 bases. Germline lookup yields CDR1 MNHEY and CDR2 SVGAGI. The ends lost 6 bases at V and 2 bases at J; junction bases unmatched: 4. This CDR3 is 14 amino acids long. CDR3 region: CASSRREPYNEQFF. The CDR3 bases are TGTGCCAGCAGCCGGCGGGAGCCCTACAATGAGCAGTTCTTC.

The chain combines TRBV18 with TRBJ2-2; D is perhaps TRBD1 (5 bases). Germline V lookup: CDR1 KGHSH, CDR2 LQKENI. Between the trimmed V and J ends, which lost 3 bases and 0 bases, there was a span of 11 bases. The CDR3 consists of 16 residues. The CDR3 here is CASSPAGPANTGELFF. For the CDR3, the DNA is TGTGCCAGCTCACCGGCAGGGCCAGCGAACACCGGGGAGCTGTTTTTT.

In its sample, this clonotype was seen once. The CDR3 DNA reads TGTGCCAGCAGCTCCCGACGACCTGACCAAGAGACCCAGTACTTC. Its translation: CASSSRRPDQETQYF. The chain has TRBV11-2 and TRBJ2-5; D gene ambiguous. Between the trimmed V and J ends, which lost 4 bases and 0 bases, there was a span of 12 bases. The CDR3 runs to 15 residues. Germline CDR1 is SGHAT and CDR2 is FQNNGV.

The chain employs TRBV7-3 and TRBJ2-1, with TRBD1 identical over 10 bases. Trimming removed 2 bases from V and 9 bases from J; junction bases left unmatched: 7. This CDR3 has 15 residues. Per germline, CDR1 SGHTA and CDR2 FQGTGA. CDR3 coding DNA: TGTGCCAGCAGCTTAGGGACAGGGGAAATCGGTGAGCAGTTCTTC. Translation gives CASSLGTGEIGEQFF.

The chain recombines TRBV7-9 with TRBJ1-1; D gene ambiguous. The CDR3 is made up of 13 amino acids. The germline CDR1 and CDR2 sequences are SEHNR and FQNEAQ (reference sequence). With 7 bases removed from V and 6 bases from J, the gap between germline ends came to 15 bases. The CDR3: CASTLGGSPEAFF. The CDR3 DNA reads TGTGCCAGCACCTTGGGAGGGTCACCTGAAGCTTTCTTT. Complete variable domain (other parts from reference TRBV7-9 and TRBJ1-1): DTGVSQNPRHKITKRGQNVTFRCDPISEHNRLYWYRQTLGQGPEFLTYFQNEAQLEKSRLLSDRFSAERPKGSFSTLEIQRTEQGDSAMYLCASTLGGSPEAFFGQGTRLTVV.